The next 29 T cell receptor beta chains were all read from a single sample in a study of cytomegalovirus exposure and HLA in healthy donors. Primers for the PCR totalled 60 Vbeta and 13 Jbeta. Produced via immunoSEQ multiplex PCR; TCRdb's table is partial and in-frame only. The sample totals about 140,000 clones; its top ten clones hold around 2.2%. The sample was PBMCs. All receptors derive from a woman younger than 30 in good health and CMV-seronegative.

This chain links TRBV5-1 with TRBJ2-3; 8 bases align to TRBD1. The CDR3 is 16 residues long. V lost 4 bases to trimming and J lost 0 bases; unmatched junction nucleotides: 7. CDR1 and CDR2 from the germline V gene are SGHRS and YFSETQ. The CDR3 protein is CASSPNRQGSTDTQYF. The DNA of the CDR3 is TGCGCCAGCAGCCCTAACCGACAGGGGAGCACAGATACGCAGTATTTT. Variable domain in full (rest from reference TRBV5-1 and TRBJ2-3): KAGVTQTPRYLIKTRGQQVTLSCSPISGHRSVSWYQQTPGQGLQFLFEYFSETQRNKGNFPGRFSGRQFSNSRSEMNVSTLELGDSALYLCASSPNRQGSTDTQYFGPGTRLTVL.

V gene TRBV10-3 combines with J gene TRBJ2-3; maybe TRBD1 (5 bases). The CDR3 contains 14 residues. The germline V gene has CDR1 ENHRY and CDR2 SYGVKD. V lost 4 bases, J lost 5 bases, and 13 bases lay in between. Here the CDR3 reads CAISGRGDKDTQYF. The CDR3 region has the DNA TGTGCCATCAGTGGTAGGGGCGACAAAGATACGCAGTATTTT.

As regards this clone: The limits of the CDR3 on the DNA are not certain, so only TCRdb's listed CDR3 is given. This chain uses TRBV12-2 with TRBJ1-5; the D segment call TRBD1 is taken from the table without a DNA check. TRBV12-2 counts as a pseudogene. From its first to its last residue, the CDR3 has 16 amino acids. This chain's CDR3 is CASRLLVGQGNQPQHF.

The rearrangement uses TRBV7-8 and TRBJ2-7, with 10 bases fitting TRBD2. CDR1 and CDR2 from the germline V gene are SGHVS and FQNEAQ. The CDR3 runs 16 residues. V was clipped by 1 base and J by 3 bases; unmatched bases: 6. CDR3 DNA sequence: TGTGCCAGCAGCTTAGGGGGGACTAGCGCCGACTACGAGCAGTACTTC. Its protein product is CASSLGGTSADYEQYF.

The chain combines TRBV27 with TRBJ2-2; 9 bases align to TRBD1. This CDR3 has 15 amino acids. The V and J ends lost 6 bases and 4 bases, in that order; junction bases with no gene match: 6. Germline V lookup: CDR1 MNHEY, CDR2 SMNVEV (reference sequence). Written as DNA, the CDR3 is TGTGCCAGCAGCTACAGGGGGCGAGGCACCGGGGAGCTGTTTTTT. Encoded protein: CASSYRGRGTGELFF.

The gene calls are TRBV7-9 and TRBJ2-5; 10 positions match TRBD2. From germline, CDR1 is SEHNR and CDR2 FQNEAQ (reference sequence). This CDR3 contains 16 residues. V trimming: 5 bases; J trimming: 1 base; junction bases outside the gene matches: 7. The CDR3 sequence is CASSPGLARTQETQYF. The CDR3 nucleotides read TGTGCCAGCAGCCCGGGACTAGCGCGAACCCAAGAGACCCAGTACTTC.

Here the CDR3 reads CAISPGQGLSNYGYTF. The CDR3 nucleotides read TGTGCCATCAGCCCGGGACAGGGGCTCTCCAACTATGGCTACACCTTC. This chain uses TRBV10-3 with TRBJ1-2, with 10 bases aligning to TRBD1. The germline gives CDR1 ENHRY, CDR2 SYGVKD. J gave up 2 bases and V 6 bases, and 9 bases lay outside the gene matches. This CDR3 region has 16 residues.

This chain joins TRBV6-5 and TRBJ2-5; D call uncertain. The DNA end lines up better with TRBJ2-7; the J call may be wrong. From germline, CDR1 is MNHEY and CDR2 SVGAGI. The CDR3 contains 15 residues. CDR3 nucleotides: TGTGCCAGCAGTTACTCAGGAGATAGCTCCTACGAGCAGTACTTC. Its translation is CASSYSGDSSYEQYF.

The chain combines TRBV7-2 with TRBJ1-2, with D perhaps matching TRBD1 (6 bases). The germline CDR1 and CDR2 sequences are SGHTA and FQGNSA. V lost 5 bases, J lost 4 bases, and 8 bases lay in between. This CDR3 is built from 12 residues. CDR3 sequence: CASSGGFYGYTF. CDR3 nucleotides: TGTGCCAGCAGCGGGGGCTTCTATGGCTACACCTTC.

The chain joins TRBV9 to TRBJ2-4, with TRBD2 matching 9 bases. CDR3 length: 17 amino acids. Germline CDR1 is SGDLS and CDR2 is YYNGEE. J lost 5 bases, V lost 4 bases, and 13 bases had no gene match. The CDR3 loop is CASSRREGLSPQNIQYF. CDR3 DNA sequence: TGTGCCAGCAGCCGGCGGGAGGGCCTTTCCCCACAAAACATTCAGTACTTC.

The genes are TRBV30 and TRBJ2-1, with 9 bases aligning to TRBD2. Looked up from germline, CDR1 is GTSNPN and CDR2 is SVGIG (reference sequence). The CDR3 extends over 13 amino acids. The V gene end was trimmed by 4 bases and the J gene end by 8 bases; junction bases not matched to a gene: 6. The CDR3 reads CAWMGLASDEQFF. In DNA form, the CDR3 reads TGTGCCTGGATGGGACTAGCAAGCGATGAGCAGTTCTTC.

The rearrangement uses TRBV5-1 and TRBJ2-3; D is unresolved. CDR1 SGHRS and CDR2 YFSETQ come from the germline V gene. This CDR3 has 15 amino acids. Trimming took 0 bases from V and 3 from J, leaving 11 bases between them. CDR3 sequence: CASSLAPISTDTQYF. CDR3 in DNA: TGCGCCAGCAGCTTGGCTCCTATAAGTACAGATACGCAGTATTTT.

The rearrangement links TRBV7-2 to TRBJ2-2; 7 nucleotides agree with TRBD1. Trimming at V came to 8 bases and at J to 5 bases, leaving 17 bases not matched to a gene. Germline loops: CDR1 SGHTA, CDR2 FQGNSA. The CDR3 runs 17 residues. CDR3 coding DNA: TGTGCCAGCGGGTCAGTGGCCAGGGGGACGGGGACCGGGGAGCTGTTTTTT. The encoded protein is CASGSVARGTGTGELFF.

The chain carries TRBV4-1 and TRBJ2-7, with D perhaps TRBD1 (6 bases). The germline V and J ends were trimmed by 4 bases and 2 bases, with 15 bases remaining between them. Germline V CDR1 and CDR2: MGHRA, YSYEKL. This CDR3 region has 15 residues. CDR3 coding DNA: TGCGCCAGCAGCCCCGGGACACTCCGTGCCTACGAGCAGTACTTC. Translation: CASSPGTLRAYEQYF.

This chain links TRBV6-1 with TRBJ2-6; D is unclear. This CDR3 is built from 15 residues. Germline V gene data show CDR1 as MNHNS and CDR2 as SASEGT. Trimming stripped 1 base from V and 2 bases from J, with 6 bases between. CDR3 DNA: TGTGCCAGCAGTGAAGTTACGGCTGGGGCCAACGTCCTGACTTTC. This gives the protein CASSEVTAGANVLTF.

Note on this clone: The sample has other DNA sequences that encode this CDR3 too. V and J are TRBV4-1 and TRBJ2-2; 7 bases agree with TRBD2. Unmatched junction bases numbered 2, after V lost 1 base and J lost 0 bases. The CDR3 totals 16 residues. Germline V gene data show CDR1 as MGHRA and CDR2 as YSYEKL. This chain's CDR3 is CASSQASGANTGELFF. For the CDR3, the DNA is TGCGCCAGCAGCCAAGCGAGCGGGGCGAACACCGGGGAGCTGTTTTTT.

The chain carries TRBV18 and TRBJ2-1; 7 nucleotides agree with TRBD2. After removal of 3 bases from V and 4 bases from J, the junction contained 12 bases not matched to a gene. From germline, CDR1 is KGHSH and CDR2 LQKENI. The CDR3 spans 17 residues. The CDR3 protein is CASSPPRRASGYNEQFF. CDR3 DNA sequence: TGTGCCAGCTCACCGCCCAGGAGGGCTAGCGGATACAATGAGCAGTTCTTC.

The rearrangement uses TRBV6-5 and TRBJ2-7; D is undetermined. The CDR3 is 13 residues long. The ends were cut back, 6 bases at V and 6 bases at J, with 15 bases in the middle. In germline, CDR1 is MNHEY, CDR2 SVGAGI. CDR3 region: CASSSPLYFEQYF. In DNA form, the CDR3 reads TGTGCCAGCAGCTCCCCCCTTTATTTCGAGCAGTACTTC.

This sequence joins TRBV14 and TRBJ2-3, with 14 bases lining up with TRBD2. With V trimmed by 3 bases and J by 1 base, 6 bases remained unmatched. Germline lookup yields CDR1 SGHDN and CDR2 FVKESK. The CDR3 totals 18 residues. In DNA, the CDR3 is TGTGCCAGCAGCCACCCGGGACTAGCGGGAGCTGGCACAGATACGCAGTATTTT. Encoded protein: CASSHPGLAGAGTDTQYF.

The chain recombines TRBV5-4 with TRBJ2-3; 8 bases map to TRBD2. V lost 0 bases to trimming and J lost 4 bases; unmatched junction nucleotides: 4. Germline V gene lookup returns CDR1 SGHNT and CDR2 YYREEE (reference sequence). The CDR3 sequence is 15 residues long. The CDR3 DNA follows: TGTGCCAGCAGCTTGGACAGCGGGAGCCCAGATACGCAGTATTTT. Its protein product is CASSLDSGSPDTQYF.

CDR3 region: CAWNAASGAGTQYF. CDR3 in DNA: TGTGCCTGGAACGCGGCTAGCGGGGCTGGTACGCAGTATTTT. The chain is built from TRBV30 and TRBJ2-3, with 9 bases aligning to TRBD2. Trimming at V came to 4 bases and at J to 8 bases, leaving 10 bases not matched to a gene. Germline CDR1 is GTSNPN and CDR2 is SVGIG (reference sequence). The CDR3 totals 14 residues.

This chain uses TRBV5-8 with TRBJ1-1; D call uncertain. The V end lost 0 bases, the J end lost 4 bases, and 7 bases lay between the germline ends. Germline V gene sequence: CDR1 SGHTS, CDR2 YDEGEE. CDR3 size: 13 residues. CDR3 nucleotides: TGTGCCAGCAGCTTGGCTTACGGCACTGAAGCTTTCTTT. Its protein is CASSLAYGTEAFF.

This chain joins TRBV27 and TRBJ2-7; weak D call: TRBD2 (6 bases). Germline assignment: CDR1 MNHEY and CDR2 SMNVEV (reference sequence). Trimming cost V 0 bases and J 5 bases, with 11 bases left between them. The CDR3 totals 14 residues. CDR3 residues: CASSLSSWGDEQYF. The DNA for the CDR3 is TGTGCCAGCAGTTTATCGAGTTGGGGGGACGAGCAGTACTTC.

The rearrangement links TRBV4-2 to TRBJ2-7; 9 nucleotides agree with TRBD2. The CDR3 contains 16 residues. J gave up 3 bases and V 1 base, and 7 bases lay outside the gene matches. Germline V gene sequence: CDR1 LGHNA, CDR2 YNFKEQ. The CDR3 bases are TGTGCCAGCAGCCAAGCGTCGCGGGAGGGAGACTACGAGCAGTACTTC. It yields the protein CASSQASREGDYEQYF.

V is TRBV19 and J is TRBJ1-1; TRBD1 agrees at 8 bases. The germline gives CDR1 LNHDA, CDR2 SQIVND (reference sequence). The CDR3 is 14 residues long. Germline trimming cut 6 bases from V and 5 bases from J; bases unmatched to any gene: 8. The CDR3 protein is CASRTGDVGTEAFF. DNA for the CDR3: TGTGCCAGTAGGACAGGGGATGTGGGGACTGAAGCTTTCTTT. The variable domain in full, completed from reference TRBV19 and TRBJ1-1, reads DGGITQSPKYLFRKEGQNVTLSCEQNLNHDAMYWYRQDPGQGLRLIYYSQIVNDFQKGDIAEGYSVSREKKESFPLTVTSAQKNPTAFYLCASRTGDVGTEAFFGQGTRLTVV.

The chain joins TRBV5-4 to TRBJ2-1; TRBD2 agrees at 14 bases. CDR1 SGHNT and CDR2 YYREEE come from the germline V gene (reference sequence). This CDR3 contains 18 residues. The V gene end was trimmed by 3 bases and the J gene end by 0 bases; junction bases not matched to a gene: 5. CDR3 loop: CASSSRLAGGSSYNEQFF. The CDR3 bases are TGTGCCAGCAGCTCCAGACTAGCGGGAGGGAGCTCCTACAATGAGCAGTTCTTC.

The gene calls are TRBV7-9 and TRBJ1-4; unclear D gene. V was trimmed by 0 bases and J by 10 bases, leaving 12 bases between them. Germline-derived CDR1 and CDR2 are SEHNR and FQNEAQ (reference sequence). The CDR3 length is 14 residues. The CDR3 protein is CASSLAVGEGKLFF. For the CDR3, the DNA is TGTGCCAGCAGCTTAGCGGTCGGGGAAGGAAAACTGTTTTTT.

The chain couples TRBV11-2 to TRBJ1-1, with D uncertain. Germline V gene data show CDR1 as SGHAT and CDR2 as FQNNGV. V gave up 1 base and J gave up 4 bases, with 19 bases separating them. The CDR3 runs to 17 residues. Here the CDR3 reads CASSLAGVYMGGTEAFF. In DNA form, the CDR3 reads TGTGCCAGCAGCTTAGCCGGGGTTTACATGGGTGGCACTGAAGCTTTCTTT.

The CDR3 DNA follows: TGTGCCAGCAGTGCCTATTATGGGGGGAGTGGGGACACCGGGGAGCTGTTTTTT. It is translated as CASSAYYGGSGDTGELFF. The J gene is TRBJ2-2, the V gene TRBV2; tentatively, D is TRBD2 (6 bases). Trimming removed 4 bases from V and 3 bases from J, with 21 bases in between. There are 18 residues in the CDR3. In germline, CDR1 is SNHLY, CDR2 FYNNEI.